This T cell receptor beta chain was sequenced for a study of T-cell memory formation after mild COVID-19. On the study more broadly: There were largely donor-specific TCR clusters. General study findings and limits: Among CD4+ contracting clones, most were CM and EM, and CD8+ ones EMRA. What remained unconfirmed was the SARS-CoV-2 specificity of second-wave clones peaking on day 37.

TCRdb reprocessed the 5' RACE reads with MiXCR, giving one entry per CDR3 protein. Of around 310,000 distinct CDR3 sequences listed, roughly an eighth are singletons. As for this clonotype: Antigen specificity is unknown.

Germline V CDR1 and CDR2: SGHVS, FNYEAQ. This CDR3 region has 14 residues. V was pared by 7 bases and J by 4 bases, with 15 bases between. The V call is TRBV7-6, the J call TRBJ2-3, with D unclear. The receptor was derived from a man between 18 and 29 years old who had mild COVID-19 (a few samples of this study predate the infection). Cell type and time point are not known. Material: PBMCs or a T cell subset sorted from them (not recorded which). The CDR3 nucleotides are TGTGCCAGCATGTCTTACCAGAAAGCAGATACGCAGTATTTT. Amino acids: CASMSYQKADTQYF. The variable domain in full, with the rest retrieved from reference TRBV7-6 and TRBJ2-3, is GAGVSQSPRYKVTKRGQDVALRCDPISGHVSLYWYRQALGQGPEFLTYFNYEAQQDKSGLPNDRFSAERPEGSISTLTIQRTEQRDSAMYRCASMSYQKADTQYFGPGTRLTVL.